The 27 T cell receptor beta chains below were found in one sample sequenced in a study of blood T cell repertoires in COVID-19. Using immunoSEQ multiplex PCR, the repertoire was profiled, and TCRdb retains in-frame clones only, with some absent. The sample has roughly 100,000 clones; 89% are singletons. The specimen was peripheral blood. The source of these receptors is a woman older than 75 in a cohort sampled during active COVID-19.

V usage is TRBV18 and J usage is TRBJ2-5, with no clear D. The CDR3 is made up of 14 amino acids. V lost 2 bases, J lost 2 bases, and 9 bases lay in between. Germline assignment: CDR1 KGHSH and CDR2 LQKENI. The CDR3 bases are TGTGCCAGCTCACCAAGACACCTACAAGAGACCCAGTACTTC. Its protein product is CASSPRHLQETQYF. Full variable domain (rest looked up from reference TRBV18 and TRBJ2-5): NAGVMQNPRHLVRRRGQEARLRCSPMKGHSHVYWYRQLPEEGLKFMVYLQKENIIDESGMPKERFSAEFPKEGPSILRIQQVVRGDSAAYFCASSPRHLQETQYFGPGTRLLVL.

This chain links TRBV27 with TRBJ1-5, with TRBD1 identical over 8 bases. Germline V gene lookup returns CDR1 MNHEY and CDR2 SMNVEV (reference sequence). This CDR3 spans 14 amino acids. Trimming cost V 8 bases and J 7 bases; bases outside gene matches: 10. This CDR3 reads CASSFRGLGQPQHF. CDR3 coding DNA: TGTGCCAGCTCCTTCAGGGGGCTAGGGCAGCCCCAGCATTTT.

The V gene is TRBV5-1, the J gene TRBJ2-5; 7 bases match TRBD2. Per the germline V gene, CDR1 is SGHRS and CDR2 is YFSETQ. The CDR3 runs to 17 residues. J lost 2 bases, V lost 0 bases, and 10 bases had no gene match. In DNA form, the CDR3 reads TGCGCCAGCAGCTTGGCCGGGACCGGGACTACTCAAGAGACCCAGTACTTC. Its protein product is CASSLAGTGTTQETQYF.

The CDR3 DNA is TGTGCCAGCAGTACCCAGGACTACGAGCAGTACTTC. Its translation is CASSTQDYEQYF. The chain carries TRBV12-3 or TRBV12-4 and TRBJ2-7; D not resolved. Trimming shortened V by 5 bases and J by 3 bases, and 8 bases separated the two germline ends. CDR3 length: 12 residues.

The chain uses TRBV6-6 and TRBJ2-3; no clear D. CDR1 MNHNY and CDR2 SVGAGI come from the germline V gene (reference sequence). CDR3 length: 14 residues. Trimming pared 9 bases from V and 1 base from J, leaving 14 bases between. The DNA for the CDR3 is TGTGCCAGTAATAAAGACACCGGCACAGATACGCAGTATTTT. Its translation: CASNKDTGTDTQYF.

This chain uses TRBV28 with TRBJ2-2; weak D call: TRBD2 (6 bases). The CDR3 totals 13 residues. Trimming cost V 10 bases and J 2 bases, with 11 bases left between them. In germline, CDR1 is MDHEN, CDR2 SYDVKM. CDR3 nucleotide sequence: TGTGCCATCCGGAGGGAAAACACCGGGGAGCTGTTTTTT. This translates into CAIRRENTGELFF. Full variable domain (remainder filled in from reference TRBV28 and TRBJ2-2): DVKVTQSSRYLVKRTGEKVFLECVQDMDHENMFWYRQDPGLGLRLIYFSYDVKMKEKGDIPEGYSVSREKKERFSLILESASTNQTSMYLCAIRRENTGELFFGEGSRLTVL.

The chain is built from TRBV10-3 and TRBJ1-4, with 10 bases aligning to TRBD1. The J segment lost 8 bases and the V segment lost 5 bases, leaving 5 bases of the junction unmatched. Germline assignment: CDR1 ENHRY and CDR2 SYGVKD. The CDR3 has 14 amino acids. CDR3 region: CAISTGTGDEKLFF. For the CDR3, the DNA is TGTGCCATCAGTACCGGGACAGGGGACGAAAAACTGTTTTTT.

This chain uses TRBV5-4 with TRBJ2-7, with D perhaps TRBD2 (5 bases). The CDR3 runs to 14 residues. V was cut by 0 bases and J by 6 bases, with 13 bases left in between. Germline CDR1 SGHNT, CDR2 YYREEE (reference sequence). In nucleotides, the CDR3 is TGTGCCAGCAGCTTGGCCGGTATAGGAGGCGAGCAGTACTTC. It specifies CASSLAGIGGEQYF.

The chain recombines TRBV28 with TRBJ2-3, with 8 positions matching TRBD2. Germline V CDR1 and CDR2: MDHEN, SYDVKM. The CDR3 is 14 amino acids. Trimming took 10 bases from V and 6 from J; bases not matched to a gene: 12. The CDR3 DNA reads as TGTGCCACCCGGGGGGGGGCATCAGGGGATACGCAGTATTTT. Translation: CATRGGASGDTQYF.

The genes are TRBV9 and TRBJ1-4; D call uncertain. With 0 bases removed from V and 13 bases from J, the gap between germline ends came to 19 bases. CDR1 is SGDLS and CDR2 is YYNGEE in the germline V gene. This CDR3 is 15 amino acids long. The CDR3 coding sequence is TGTGCCAGCAGCGTAGCATCGGGTCCTGAACGACCACTGTTTTTT. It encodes CASSVASGPERPLFF.

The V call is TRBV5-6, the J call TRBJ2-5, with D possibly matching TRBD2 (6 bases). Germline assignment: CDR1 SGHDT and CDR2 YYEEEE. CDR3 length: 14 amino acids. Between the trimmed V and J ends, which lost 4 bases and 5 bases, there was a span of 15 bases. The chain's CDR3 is CASSLITSKETQYF. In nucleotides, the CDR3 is TGTGCCAGCAGCCTGATTACTAGCAAGGAGACCCAGTACTTC.

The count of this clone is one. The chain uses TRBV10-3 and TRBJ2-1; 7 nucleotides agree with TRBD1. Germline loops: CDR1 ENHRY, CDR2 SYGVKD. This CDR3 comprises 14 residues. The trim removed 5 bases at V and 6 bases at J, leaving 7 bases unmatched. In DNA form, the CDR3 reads TGTGCCATCAGTCCGACAGGGAAGTCCAATGAGCAGTTCTTC. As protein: CAISPTGKSNEQFF.

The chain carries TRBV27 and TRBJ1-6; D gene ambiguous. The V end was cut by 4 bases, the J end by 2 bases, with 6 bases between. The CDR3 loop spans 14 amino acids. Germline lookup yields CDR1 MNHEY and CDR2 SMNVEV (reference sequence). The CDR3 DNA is TGTGCCAGCAGTTCGGGAACCTATAATTCACCCCTCCACTTT. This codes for CASSSGTYNSPLHF.

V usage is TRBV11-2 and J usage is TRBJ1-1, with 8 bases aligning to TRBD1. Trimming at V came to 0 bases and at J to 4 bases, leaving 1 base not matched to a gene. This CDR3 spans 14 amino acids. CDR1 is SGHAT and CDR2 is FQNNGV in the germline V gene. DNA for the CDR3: TGTGCCAGCAGCTTAGAGGACAGGGTCACTGAAGCTTTCTTT. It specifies CASSLEDRVTEAFF.

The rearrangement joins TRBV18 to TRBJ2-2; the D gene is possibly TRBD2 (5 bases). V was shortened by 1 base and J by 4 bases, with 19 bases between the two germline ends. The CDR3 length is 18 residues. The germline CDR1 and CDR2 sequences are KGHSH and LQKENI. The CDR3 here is CASSPRVLQSGGTGELFF. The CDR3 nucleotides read TGTGCCAGCTCACCACGAGTTTTACAGTCTGGAGGCACCGGGGAGCTGTTTTTT.

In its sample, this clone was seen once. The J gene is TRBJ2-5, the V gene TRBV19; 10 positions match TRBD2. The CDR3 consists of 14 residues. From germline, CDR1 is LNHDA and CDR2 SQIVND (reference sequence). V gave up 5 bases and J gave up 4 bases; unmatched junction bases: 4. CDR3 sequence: CASSGRTSGETQYF. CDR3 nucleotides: TGTGCCAGTAGTGGTCGGACTAGCGGAGAGACCCAGTACTTC. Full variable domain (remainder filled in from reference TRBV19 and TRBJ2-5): DGGITQSPKYLFRKEGQNVTLSCEQNLNHDAMYWYRQDPGQGLRLIYYSQIVNDFQKGDIAEGYSVSREKKESFPLTVTSAQKNPTAFYLCASSGRTSGETQYFGPGTRLLVL.

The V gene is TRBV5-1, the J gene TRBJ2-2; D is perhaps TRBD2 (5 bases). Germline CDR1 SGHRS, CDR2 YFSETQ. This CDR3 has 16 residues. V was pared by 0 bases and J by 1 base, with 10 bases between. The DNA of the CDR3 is TGCGCCAGCAGCTTGGTGGAGGCGGAGAACACCGGGGAGCTGTTTTTT. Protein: CASSLVEAENTGELFF.

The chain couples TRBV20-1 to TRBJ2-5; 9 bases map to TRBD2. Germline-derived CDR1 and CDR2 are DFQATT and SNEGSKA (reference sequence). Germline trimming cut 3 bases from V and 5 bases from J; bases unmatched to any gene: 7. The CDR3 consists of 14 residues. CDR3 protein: CSASGGGGRETQYF. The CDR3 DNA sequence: TGCAGTGCTAGTGGCGGGGGGGGCAGGGAGACCCAGTACTTC.

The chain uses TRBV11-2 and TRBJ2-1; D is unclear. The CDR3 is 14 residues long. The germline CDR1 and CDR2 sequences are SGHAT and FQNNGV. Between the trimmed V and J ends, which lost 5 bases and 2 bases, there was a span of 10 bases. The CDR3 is CASSPLRAYNEQFF. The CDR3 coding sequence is TGTGCCAGCAGCCCCCTTCGCGCCTACAATGAGCAGTTCTTC.

This chain's CDR3 is CAITGQLNNEQFF. In DNA form, the CDR3 reads TGTGCCATAACGGGACAGCTTAACAATGAGCAGTTCTTC. J is TRBJ2-1 and V is TRBV18; 7 nucleotides align to TRBD1. Germline CDR1 reads KGHSH; CDR2 reads LQKENI. The CDR3 extends over 13 amino acids. The ends lost 10 bases at V and 5 bases at J; junction bases unmatched: 8.

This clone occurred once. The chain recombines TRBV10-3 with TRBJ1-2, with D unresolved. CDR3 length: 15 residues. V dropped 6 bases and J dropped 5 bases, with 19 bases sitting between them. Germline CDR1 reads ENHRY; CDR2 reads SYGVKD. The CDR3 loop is CAISPSSGIGYGYTF. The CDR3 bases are TGTGCCATCAGCCCCAGTTCGGGTATTGGGTATGGCTACACCTTC.

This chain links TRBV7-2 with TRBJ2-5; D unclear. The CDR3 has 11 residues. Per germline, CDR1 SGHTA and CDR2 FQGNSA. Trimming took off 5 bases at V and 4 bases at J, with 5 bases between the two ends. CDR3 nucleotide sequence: TGTGCCAGCAGCCTTCTAGAGACCCAGTACTTC. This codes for CASSLLETQYF.

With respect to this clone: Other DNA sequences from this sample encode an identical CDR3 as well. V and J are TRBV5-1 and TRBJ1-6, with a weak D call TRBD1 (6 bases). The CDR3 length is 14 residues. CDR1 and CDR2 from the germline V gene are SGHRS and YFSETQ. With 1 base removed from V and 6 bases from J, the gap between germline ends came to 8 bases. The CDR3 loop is CASSLTGSNSPLHF. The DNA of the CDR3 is TGCGCCAGCAGCTTGACAGGGAGTAATTCACCCCTCCACTTT.

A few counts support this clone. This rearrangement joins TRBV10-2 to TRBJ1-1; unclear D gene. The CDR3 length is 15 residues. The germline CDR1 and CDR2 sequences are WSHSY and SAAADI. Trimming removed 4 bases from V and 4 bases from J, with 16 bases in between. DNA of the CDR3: TGCGCCAGCAGTGGACCGGAGGGTTTGGGCACTGAAGCTTTCTTT. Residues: CASSGPEGLGTEAFF.

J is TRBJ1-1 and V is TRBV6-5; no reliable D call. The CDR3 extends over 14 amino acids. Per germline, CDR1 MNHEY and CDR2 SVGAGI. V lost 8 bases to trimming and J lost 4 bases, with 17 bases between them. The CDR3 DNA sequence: TGTGCCAGCTTCCGATTGGACTGGGGCACTGAAGCTTTCTTT. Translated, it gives CASFRLDWGTEAFF.

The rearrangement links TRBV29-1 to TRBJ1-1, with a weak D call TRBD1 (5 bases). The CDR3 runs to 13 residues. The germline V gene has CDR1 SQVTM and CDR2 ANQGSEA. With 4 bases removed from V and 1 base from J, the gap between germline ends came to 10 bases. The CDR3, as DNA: TGCAGCGTTGTAGGCCAGGGGAACACTGAAGCTTTCTTT. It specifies CSVVGQGNTEAFF.

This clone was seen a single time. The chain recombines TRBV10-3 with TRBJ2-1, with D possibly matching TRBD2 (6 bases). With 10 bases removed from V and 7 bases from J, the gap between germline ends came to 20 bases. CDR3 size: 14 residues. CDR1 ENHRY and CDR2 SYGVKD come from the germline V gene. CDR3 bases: TGTGCCACCCAGGGTACGGGAGTGGATAATGAGCAGTTCTTC. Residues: CATQGTGVDNEQFF.